This TCR beta chain derives from a study of blood T cell repertoires in COVID-19. Study as a whole: Material from acute and convalescent COVID-19 was sourced from the United States, Italy and Spain. PBMCs, B-cell-depleted T cells, or T cells provided the cDNA or gDNA that made up the material.

Followed longitudinally, the Seattle patients had been enrolled during active infection. Methods used by the authors: Amplified reference gene primers provided the basis for estimating nucleated cell counts. Libraries were prepared by immunoSEQ multiplex PCR; TCRdb keeps only in-frame clonotypes and omits some of them. V, J and clone size are taken as reported in that table, and D and trimming were inferred from the DNA itself. The sample has approximately 200,000 clones, 94% seen once. The V gene's germline CDR1 is KGHSH and CDR2 LQKENI. With V trimmed by 6 bases and J by 6 bases, 7 bases remained unmatched. The length of the CDR3 is 14 residues.

This sequence joins TRBV18 and TRBJ1-5; 8 nucleotides align to TRBD1. Sequencing was carried out using peripheral blood. The receptor comes from a man aged 25 to 40 with COVID-19, enrolled during active disease. The CDR3 is CASSPTGDPQPQHF. The CDR3 DNA reads TGTGCCAGCTCCCCGACAGGGGACCCTCAGCCCCAGCATTTT.